These 18 T cell receptor beta chains were all obtained from the same sample, sequenced in a study of blood T cell repertoires in COVID-19. The method was immunoSEQ multiplex PCR; TCRdb's version includes in-frame clones alone and lacks a portion of them. The data contain almost 400,000 clones, approximately 87% of them singletons. Sequencing was carried out using peripheral blood. The receptors were gathered from a woman aged 55-75 years with COVID-19, enrolled during active disease.

The chain carries TRBV18 and TRBJ2-5; D call uncertain. Germline V lookup: CDR1 KGHSH, CDR2 LQKENI. V was clipped by 3 bases and J by 1 base, with 9 bases between them. The CDR3 length is 14 residues. CDR3 protein: CASSPAVAQETQYF. CDR3 coding DNA: TGTGCCAGCTCACCCGCTGTGGCCCAAGAGACCCAGTACTTC.

This sequence joins TRBV5-1 and TRBJ1-3; possibly TRBD1 for D (5 bases). V lost 2 bases, J lost 3 bases, and 6 bases lay in between. From germline, CDR1 is SGHRS and CDR2 YFSETQ. The CDR3 contains 13 residues. CDR3 coding DNA: TGCGCCAGCAGCTTTCAGGGTGGAAACACCATATATTTT. This codes for CASSFQGGNTIYF. Variable domain in full (rest from reference TRBV5-1 and TRBJ1-3): KAGVTQTPRYLIKTRGQQVTLSCSPISGHRSVSWYQQTPGQGLQFLFEYFSETQRNKGNFPGRFSGRQFSNSRSEMNVSTLELGDSALYLCASSFQGGNTIYFGEGSWLTVV.

This chain joins TRBV5-5 and TRBJ1-6, with 8 bases identical to TRBD1. The J segment lost 0 bases and the V segment lost 4 bases, leaving 3 bases of the junction unmatched. Germline V gene lookup returns CDR1 SGHKS and CDR2 YYEKEE (reference sequence). This CDR3 is 16 amino acids long. In DNA, the CDR3 is TGTGCCAGCAGCGGACAGGGTAGCTCCTATAATTCACCCCTCCACTTT. This encodes CASSGQGSSYNSPLHF.

The chain uses TRBV6-6 and TRBJ2-3; 8 bases match TRBD1. Germline V gene sequence: CDR1 MNHNY, CDR2 SVGAGI (reference sequence). Unmatched junction bases numbered 11, after V lost 8 bases and J lost 1 base. The CDR3 extends over 16 amino acids. The CDR3 nucleotides read TGTGCCAGCGGCTACCGGACAGGGACGGGCACAGATACGCAGTATTTT. Its translation is CASGYRTGTGTDTQYF.

This chain joins TRBV18 and TRBJ1-2; D gene unclear. V was trimmed by 4 bases and J by 1 base, leaving 4 bases between them. CDR1 is KGHSH and CDR2 is LQKENI in the germline V gene. The CDR3 sequence is 12 residues long. CDR3 bases: TGTGCCAGCTCACGCGTTAACTATGGCTACACCTTC. Its translation: CASSRVNYGYTF.

The chain couples TRBV5-1 to TRBJ2-7; 10 bases align to TRBD2. After removal of 2 bases from V and 6 bases from J, the junction contained 8 bases not matched to a gene. This CDR3 contains 15 residues. Germline V gene data show CDR1 as SGHRS and CDR2 as YFSETQ. CDR3 DNA sequence: TGCGCCAGCAGCTTCCAGCGGGGGGGCCTGGGCGAGCAGTACTTC. The encoded protein is CASSFQRGGLGEQYF.

The DNA of the CDR3 is TGCGCCAGCAGCTTGGTGGGACTAGCGGGGTCAGGGGAGCTGTTTTTT. Protein product: CASSLVGLAGSGELFF. The chain links TRBV5-1 to TRBJ2-2; 13 bases are shared with TRBD2. V lost 0 bases and J lost 8; bases outside the gene matches: 4. CDR1 SGHRS and CDR2 YFSETQ come from the germline V gene. This CDR3 is 16 amino acids long.

In DNA, the CDR3 is TGTGCCAGCAGCCAGAAGGGGGGGCAGAAACTGTTTTTT. It codes for CASSQKGGQKLFF. This chain connects TRBV7-3 to TRBJ1-4, with D maybe TRBD1 (6 bases). Germline assignment: CDR1 SGHTA and CDR2 FQGTGA. The V and J ends lost 5 bases and 11 bases respectively, with 15 bases between them. This CDR3 is 13 amino acids long.

About this clone: This CDR3 is also generated by other DNA sequences in the sample. V is TRBV3-1 (or the pseudogene TRBV3-2) and J is TRBJ1-4, with D perhaps matching TRBD1 (5 bases). V was pared by 2 bases and J by 2 bases, with 6 bases between. Germline CDR1 and CDR2: LGHDT and YNNKEL (reference sequence). The CDR3 is 14 residues long. CDR3 coding DNA: TGTGCCAGCAGCCAACAGGGTACTAATGAAAAACTGTTTTTT. It yields the protein CASSQQGTNEKLFF.

This chain connects TRBV19 to TRBJ2-3; D possibly corresponds to TRBD1 (6 bases). The CDR3 runs 11 residues. Germline V gene data show CDR1 as LNHDA and CDR2 as SQIVND (reference sequence). V was clipped by 9 bases and J by 4 bases, with 8 bases between them. CDR3 nucleotides: TGTGCCAGCCACAGGGCAGATACGCAGTATTTT. Residues: CASHRADTQYF.

The chain carries TRBV10-3 and TRBJ1-1; 9 positions agree with TRBD1. CDR3 size: 16 residues. Germline CDR1 ENHRY, CDR2 SYGVKD. Trimming cost V 4 bases and J 1 base; bases outside gene matches: 7. This CDR3 is CAISGNRGRRNTEAFF. The CDR3 nucleotides are TGTGCCATCAGTGGCAACAGGGGGCGAAGGAACACTGAAGCTTTCTTT.

For this clone: The same CDR3 arises from other DNA sequences in this sample as well. The chain links TRBV25-1 to TRBJ1-2; no firm D call. With 1 base removed from V and 4 bases from J, the gap between germline ends came to 7 bases. This CDR3 contains 13 residues. CDR1 is MGHDK and CDR2 is SYGVNS in the germline V gene. CDR3 sequence reads: CASSESGGYGYTF. CDR3 nucleotide sequence: TGTGCCAGCAGTGAATCGGGAGGCTATGGCTACACCTTC.

The V and J genes are TRBV10-3 and TRBJ1-1; perhaps TRBD1 as D (5 bases). Germline CDR1 ENHRY, CDR2 SYGVKD. CDR3 size: 19 residues. V was shortened by 0 bases and J by 3 bases, with 23 bases between the two germline ends. The CDR3 here is CAISESPRWGRDGDTEAFF. CDR3 nucleotides: TGTGCCATCAGTGAGTCTCCTAGGTGGGGCCGCGATGGGGACACTGAAGCTTTCTTT.

This chain joins TRBV28 and TRBJ1-6; maybe TRBD1 (6 bases). Trimming stripped 2 bases from V and 9 bases from J, with 14 bases between. Germline V gene sequence: CDR1 MDHEN, CDR2 SYDVKM. The CDR3 is 15 amino acids. The CDR3 coding sequence is TGTGCCAGCAGTTTAGGGCCAGGGGTTAGTTCACCCCTCCACTTT. It translates to CASSLGPGVSSPLHF.

The rearrangement joins TRBV5-1 to TRBJ2-3, with 9 bases aligning to TRBD2. There are 15 residues in the CDR3. V lost 4 bases, J lost 4 bases, and 7 bases stayed unmatched. Germline V CDR1 and CDR2: SGHRS, YFSETQ. CDR3 bases: TGCGCCAGCAGCCCAGGGAGCGGGGGGTCAGATACGCAGTATTTT. It specifies CASSPGSGGSDTQYF.

The chain is built from TRBV6-5 and TRBJ1-1; TRBD1 matches 9 bases. J was trimmed by 1 base and V by 8 bases; bases with no gene match: 8. The CDR3 loop spans 15 amino acids. From germline, CDR1 is MNHEY and CDR2 SVGAGI. The CDR3 DNA reads as TGTGCCAGCGACCCTCGGGGACAGGGGAACACTGAAGCTTTCTTT. It encodes CASDPRGQGNTEAFF.

This chain links TRBV28 with TRBJ1-1; 10 nucleotides align to TRBD1. V was clipped by 5 bases and J by 1 base; unmatched bases: 7. The length of the CDR3 is 16 residues. The germline V gene has CDR1 MDHEN and CDR2 SYDVKM. The CDR3 nucleotides are TGTGCCAGCAGTAGCAAACGGACAGGGGGGAACACTGAAGCTTTCTTT. Amino acids: CASSSKRTGGNTEAFF.

The CDR3 loop is CASSLGGGGHEQFF. CDR3 DNA: TGCGCCAGCAGCTTGGGAGGAGGGGGCCATGAGCAGTTCTTC. The genes are TRBV5-1 and TRBJ2-1; a weak D match, TRBD1 (7 bases). The germline gives CDR1 SGHRS, CDR2 YFSETQ. This CDR3 comprises 14 residues. V lost 0 bases and J 8 bases, leaving 12 bases between the germline ends.